This T cell receptor (beta chain) was identified during a study of post-analysis software for immune sequencing data. Study-wide findings and caveats: TRBV5-6, TRBV5-1 and TRBV20-1 belonged to a set of roughly 5 TRBV segments that were more frequent in patients than controls.

Libraries were made from TCR beta cDNA, and they carried unique molecular identifiers. Each CDR3 protein is one row after TCRdb ran MiXCR on the PCR reads. The sample has some 800,000 distinct CDR3 sequences, roughly 50% seen once; the top ten hold over 4.5%. This clonotype has more than one count but fewer than ten. Its antigen remains unknown. This CDR3 has 15 amino acids. The V end lost 5 bases, the J end lost 2 bases, and 18 bases lay between the germline ends. The germline V gene encodes CDR1 SQVTM and CDR2 ANQGSEA. The V call is TRBV29-1, the J call TRBJ1-2; possibly TRBD1 for D (5 bases). The TCR sequence derives from a girl between 10 and 17 years old with multiple sclerosis. The sample taken for sequencing was blood. The CDR3 loop is CSVLTESTDNYGYTF. DNA of the CDR3: TGCAGCGTTTTGACGGAATCGACAGACAACTATGGCTACACCTTC.